Detailed here is one TCR beta chain. The CDR3 covers 14 residues. The J segment lost 4 bases and the V segment lost 5 bases, leaving 4 bases of the junction unmatched. Germline CDR1 reads SGHAT; CDR2 reads FQNNGV. TCRdb's copy holds only in-frame clones and misses some; the assay was immunoSEQ multiplex PCR. The sample lists some 130,000 clones, approximately 94% occurring once. This sample is drawn from a study of OX40 agonist ivuxolimab in advanced cancers. Sequenced here: CD4+ or CD8+ T cells sorted from blood, sampled in a trial of the OX40 agonist ivuxolimab. The genes are TRBV11-2 and TRBJ2-2; 7 positions match TRBD2. The clonotype was recovered from an adult with an advanced solid tumor such as melanoma, head and neck, liver or kidney cancer. CDR3 sequence: CASSRTRGTGELFF. CDR3 in DNA: TGTGCCAGCAGCCGGACTAGGGGCACCGGGGAGCTGTTTTTT.